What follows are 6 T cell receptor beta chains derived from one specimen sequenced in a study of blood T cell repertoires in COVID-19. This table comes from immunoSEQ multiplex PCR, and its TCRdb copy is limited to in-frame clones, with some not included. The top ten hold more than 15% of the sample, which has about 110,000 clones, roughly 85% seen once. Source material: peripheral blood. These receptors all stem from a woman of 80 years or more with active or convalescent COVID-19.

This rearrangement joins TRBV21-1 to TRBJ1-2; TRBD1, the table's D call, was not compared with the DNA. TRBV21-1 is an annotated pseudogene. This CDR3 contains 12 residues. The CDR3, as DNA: TGTGCCAGCGTACAGGGGGCAAGGGGCTACACCTTC. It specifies CASVQGARGYTF.

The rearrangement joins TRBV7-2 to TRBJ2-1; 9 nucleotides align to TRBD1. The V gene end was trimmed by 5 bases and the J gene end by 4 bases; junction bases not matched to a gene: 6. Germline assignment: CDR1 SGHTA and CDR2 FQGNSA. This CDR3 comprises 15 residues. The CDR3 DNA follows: TGTGCCAGCAGCCCCGGGACAGGGCGTTACAATGAGCAGTTCTTC. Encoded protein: CASSPGTGRYNEQFF. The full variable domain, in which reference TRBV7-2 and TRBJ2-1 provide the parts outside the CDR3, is GAGVSQSPSNKVTEKGKDVELRCDPISGHTALYWYRQSLGQGLEFLIYFQGNSAPDKSGLPSDRFSAERTGGSVSTLTIQRTQQEDSAVYLCASSPGTGRYNEQFFGPGTRLTVL.

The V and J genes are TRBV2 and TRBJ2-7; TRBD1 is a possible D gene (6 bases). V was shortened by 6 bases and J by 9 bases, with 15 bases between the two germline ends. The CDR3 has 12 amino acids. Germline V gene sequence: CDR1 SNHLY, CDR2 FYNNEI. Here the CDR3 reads CASSGDTGRQYF. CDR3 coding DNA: TGTGCCAGCAGCGGGGACACCGGCCGGCAGTACTTC. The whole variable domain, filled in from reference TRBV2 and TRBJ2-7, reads EPEVTQTPSHQVTQMGQEVILRCVPISNHLYFYWYRQILGQKVEFLVSFYNNEISEKSEIFDDQFSVERPDGSNFTLKIRSTKLEDSAMYFCASSGDTGRQYFGPGTRLTVT.

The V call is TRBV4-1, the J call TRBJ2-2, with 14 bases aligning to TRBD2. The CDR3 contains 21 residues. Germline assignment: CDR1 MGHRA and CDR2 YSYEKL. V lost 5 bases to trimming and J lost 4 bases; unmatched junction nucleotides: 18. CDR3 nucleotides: TGCGCCAGCAGCAACTCCCGGACGCCGGGGACTAGCGGGAGAGTCACCGGGGAGCTGTTTTTT. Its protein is CASSNSRTPGTSGRVTGELFF.

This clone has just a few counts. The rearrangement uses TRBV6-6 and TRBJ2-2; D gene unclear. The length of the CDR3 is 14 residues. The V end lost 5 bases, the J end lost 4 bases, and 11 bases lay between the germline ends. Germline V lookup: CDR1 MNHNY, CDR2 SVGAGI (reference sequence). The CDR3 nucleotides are TGTGCCAGCAGTACCCACCATAGCACCGGGGAGCTGTTTTTT. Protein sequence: CASSTHHSTGELFF.

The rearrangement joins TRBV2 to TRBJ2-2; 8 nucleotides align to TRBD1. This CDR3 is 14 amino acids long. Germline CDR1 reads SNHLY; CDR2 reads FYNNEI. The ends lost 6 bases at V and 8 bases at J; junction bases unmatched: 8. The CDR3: CASRSLDREGELFF. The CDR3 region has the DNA TGTGCCAGCAGGAGCCTGGACAGGGAAGGGGAGCTGTTTTTT.